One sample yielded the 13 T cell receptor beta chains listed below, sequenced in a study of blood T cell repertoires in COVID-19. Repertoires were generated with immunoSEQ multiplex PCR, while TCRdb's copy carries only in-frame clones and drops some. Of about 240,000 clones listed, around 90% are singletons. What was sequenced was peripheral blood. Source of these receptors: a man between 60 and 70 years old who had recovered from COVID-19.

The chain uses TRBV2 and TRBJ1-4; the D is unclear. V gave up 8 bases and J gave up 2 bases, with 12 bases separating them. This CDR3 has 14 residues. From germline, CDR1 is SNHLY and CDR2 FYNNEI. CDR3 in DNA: TGTGCCAGCGGGCAGAGAACTACTAATGAAAAACTGTTTTTT. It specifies CASGQRTTNEKLFF.

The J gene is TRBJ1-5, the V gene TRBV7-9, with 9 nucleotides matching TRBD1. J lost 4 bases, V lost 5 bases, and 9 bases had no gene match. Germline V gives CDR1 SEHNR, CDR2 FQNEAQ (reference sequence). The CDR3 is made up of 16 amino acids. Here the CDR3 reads CASSLTGGEGNQPQHF. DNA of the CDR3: TGTGCCAGCAGCCTAACAGGGGGCGAGGGTAATCAGCCCCAGCATTTT.

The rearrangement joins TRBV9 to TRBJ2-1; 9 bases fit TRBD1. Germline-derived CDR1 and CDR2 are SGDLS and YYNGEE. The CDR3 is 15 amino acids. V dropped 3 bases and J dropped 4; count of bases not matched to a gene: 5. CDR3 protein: CASSATGTGYNEQFF. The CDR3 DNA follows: TGTGCCAGCAGCGCAACCGGGACAGGGTACAATGAGCAGTTCTTC.

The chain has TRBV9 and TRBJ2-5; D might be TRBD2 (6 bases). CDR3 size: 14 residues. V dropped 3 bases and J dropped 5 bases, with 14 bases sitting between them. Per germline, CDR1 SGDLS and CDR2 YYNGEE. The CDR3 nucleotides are TGTGCCAGCAGCGCCGCCCGACGGGGGGAGACCCAGTACTTC. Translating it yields CASSAARRGETQYF.

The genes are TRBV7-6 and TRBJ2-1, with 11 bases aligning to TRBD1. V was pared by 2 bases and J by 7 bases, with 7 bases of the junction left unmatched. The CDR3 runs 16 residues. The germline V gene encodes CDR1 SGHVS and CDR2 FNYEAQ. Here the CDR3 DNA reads TGTGCCAGCAGCTTATGGGGGACAGGGGGTGTAAATGAGCAGTTCTTC. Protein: CASSLWGTGGVNEQFF.

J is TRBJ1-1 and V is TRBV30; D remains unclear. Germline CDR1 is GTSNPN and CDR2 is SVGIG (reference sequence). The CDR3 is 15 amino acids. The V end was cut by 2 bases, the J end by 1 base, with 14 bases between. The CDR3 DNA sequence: TGTGCCTGGAGTCCCCTTGGCCCCCGGAACACTGAAGCTTTCTTT. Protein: CAWSPLGPRNTEAFF.

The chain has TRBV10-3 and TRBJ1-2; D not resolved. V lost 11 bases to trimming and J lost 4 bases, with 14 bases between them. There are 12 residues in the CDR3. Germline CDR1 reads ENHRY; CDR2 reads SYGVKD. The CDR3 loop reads CASAETAYGYTF. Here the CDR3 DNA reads TGTGCCTCGGCCGAAACAGCCTATGGCTACACCTTC.

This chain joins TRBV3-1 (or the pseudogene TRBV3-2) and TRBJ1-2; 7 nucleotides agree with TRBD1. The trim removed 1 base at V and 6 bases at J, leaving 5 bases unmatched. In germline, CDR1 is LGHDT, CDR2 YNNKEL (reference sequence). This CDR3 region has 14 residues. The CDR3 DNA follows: TGTGCCAGCAGCCAAGCCCCAGGGGGACATGGCTACACCTTC. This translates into CASSQAPGGHGYTF.

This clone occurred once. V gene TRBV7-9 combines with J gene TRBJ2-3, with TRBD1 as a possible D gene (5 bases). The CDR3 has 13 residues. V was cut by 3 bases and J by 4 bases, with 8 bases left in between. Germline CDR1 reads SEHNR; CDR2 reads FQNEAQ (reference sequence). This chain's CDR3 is CASSFGRADTQYF. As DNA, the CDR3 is TGTGCCAGCAGCTTCGGCAGGGCAGATACGCAGTATTTT.

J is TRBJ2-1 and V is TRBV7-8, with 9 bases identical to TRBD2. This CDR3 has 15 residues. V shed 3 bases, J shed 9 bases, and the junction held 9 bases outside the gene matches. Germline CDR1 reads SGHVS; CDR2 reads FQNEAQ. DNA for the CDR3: TGTGCCAGCAGCTTCTTAGGCGGGGGGGCCGTTGAGCAGTTCTTC. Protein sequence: CASSFLGGGAVEQFF.

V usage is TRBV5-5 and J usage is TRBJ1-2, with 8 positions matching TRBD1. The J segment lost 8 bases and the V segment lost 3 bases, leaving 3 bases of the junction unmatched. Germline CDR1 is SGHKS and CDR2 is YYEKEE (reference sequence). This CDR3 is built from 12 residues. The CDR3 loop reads CASSWTGRGYTF. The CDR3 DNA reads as TGTGCCAGCAGCTGGACAGGGAGAGGCTACACCTTC.

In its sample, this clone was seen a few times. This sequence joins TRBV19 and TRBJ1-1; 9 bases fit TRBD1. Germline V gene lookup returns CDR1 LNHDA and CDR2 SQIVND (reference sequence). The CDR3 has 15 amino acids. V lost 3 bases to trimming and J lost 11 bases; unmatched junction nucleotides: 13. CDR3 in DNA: TGTGCCAGTAGTATTGTCGGTACAGGGGGCGAGGGGGCTTTCTTT. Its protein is CASSIVGTGGEGAFF.

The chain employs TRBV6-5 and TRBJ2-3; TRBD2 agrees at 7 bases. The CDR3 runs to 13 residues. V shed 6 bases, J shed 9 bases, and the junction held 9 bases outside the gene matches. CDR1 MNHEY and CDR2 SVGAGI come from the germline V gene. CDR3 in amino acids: CASSPGEGSTQYF. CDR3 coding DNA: TGTGCCAGCAGCCCCGGGGAGGGGTCGACGCAGTATTTT.